This T cell receptor (beta chain) came from a study of technical replicates of blood from four donors. The V segment lost 4 bases and the J segment 1 base; nucleotides outside the gene matches: 4. The CDR3 runs to 15 residues. Germline CDR1 and CDR2: MGHDK and SYGVNS. Profiled with immunoSEQ multiplex PCR; TCRdb holds only in-frame clones, not every one. The sample lists under 65,000 clones; roughly 90% were seen once. The chain links TRBV25-1 to TRBJ2-4; 7 nucleotides line up with TRBD2. Sequencing was performed on PBMCs. This TCR derives from a human donor in good health. Some clones in this sample may be carry-over from other donors' samples. CDR3 in DNA: TGTGCCAGCAGTGGGGGAGGGACGGCCAAAAACATTCAGTACTTC. Encoded protein: CASSGGGTAKNIQYF. Filled out from reference TRBV25-1 and TRBJ2-4, the complete variable domain reads EADIYQTPRYLVIGTGKKITLECSQTMGHDKMYWYQQDPGMELHLIHYSYGVNSTEKGDLSSESTVSRIRTEHFPLTLESARPSHTSQYLCASSGGGTAKNIQYFGAGTRLSVL.